This T cell receptor (beta chain) originates from a study of PD-1 blockade in mismatch repair-deficient tumors. The CDR3 runs to 14 residues. After removal of 4 bases from V and 3 bases from J, the junction contained 5 bases not matched to a gene. Germline V CDR1 and CDR2: KGHSH, LQKENI. Generated by immunoSEQ multiplex PCR, the TCRdb table keeps only in-frame clones and is missing some. The data contain some 120,000 clones, about 88% of them singletons. The source material was peripheral blood, sampled 72 weeks after starting pembrolizumab. The chain carries TRBV18 and TRBJ2-7; 8 bases agree with TRBD1. The sequence derives from an adult with mismatch repair-deficient cancer. The CDR3 bases are TGTGCCAGCTCACACCCGACAGGGGTCTACGAGCAGTACTTC. Translated: CASSHPTGVYEQYF.